Below, 31 T cell receptor beta chains from the same sample are listed, as sequenced in a study of T cell responses to AZD1222 COVID-19 vaccine. Profiled with immunoSEQ multiplex PCR; TCRdb holds only in-frame clones, not every one. There are under 110,000 clones in the sample; around 84% occur only once, and approximately 1.5% lies in the top ten. The sample consisted of peripheral blood, taken on day 0 of AZD1222 vaccination. The receptor source for this set is an adult in good health.

The V gene is TRBV6-5, the J gene TRBJ1-1; D gene ambiguous. The CDR3 has 14 residues. The V end lost 4 bases, the J end lost 0 bases, and 9 bases lay between the germline ends. Germline assignment: CDR1 MNHEY and CDR2 SVGAGI. The CDR3 reads CASSLVGVNTEAFF. CDR3 sequence (DNA): TGTGCCAGCAGTTTAGTCGGGGTGAACACTGAAGCTTTCTTT.

This clone has only one observation. The chain is built from TRBV19 and TRBJ1-1; D may be TRBD1 (6 bases). Germline V lookup: CDR1 LNHDA, CDR2 SQIVND (reference sequence). This CDR3 is built from 16 residues. V was cut by 4 bases and J by 7 bases, with 22 bases left in between. DNA for the CDR3: TGTGCCAGTAGTAATTGGGGCGCAGGGACAAGGGGTGAAGCTTTCTTT. Protein: CASSNWGAGTRGEAFF. The complete variable domain, with remaining parts taken from reference TRBV19 and TRBJ1-1, reads DGGITQSPKYLFRKEGQNVTLSCEQNLNHDAMYWYRQDPGQGLRLIYYSQIVNDFQKGDIAEGYSVSREKKESFPLTVTSAQKNPTAFYLCASSNWGAGTRGEAFFGQGTRLTVV.

This chain links TRBV7-9 with TRBJ2-1, with TRBD2 identical over 10 bases. The CDR3 contains 16 residues. The junction had 9 bases not matched to a gene; V was cut back by 2 bases and J by 8 bases. Germline V gene data show CDR1 as SEHNR and CDR2 as FQNEAQ (reference sequence). The chain's CDR3 is CASSLSPSGSIDEQFF. DNA of the CDR3: TGTGCCAGCAGCTTATCCCCTAGCGGGAGTATAGATGAGCAGTTCTTC.

This sequence joins TRBV11-2 and TRBJ2-1; TRBD2 agrees at 8 bases. This CDR3 comprises 16 residues. Germline loops: CDR1 SGHAT, CDR2 FQNNGV. The V segment lost 2 bases and the J segment 0 bases; nucleotides outside the gene matches: 3. In DNA form, the CDR3 reads TGTGCCAGCAGCTTAATGGCGGGAGGCTCCTACAATGAGCAGTTCTTC. Protein: CASSLMAGGSYNEQFF.

J is TRBJ1-1 and V is TRBV6-5; weak D call: TRBD1 (6 bases). Germline CDR1 and CDR2: MNHEY and SVGAGI. CDR3 length: 14 residues. Trimming shortened V by 6 bases and J by 1 base, and 12 bases separated the two germline ends. CDR3 bases: TGTGCCAGCAGCCCCGAGGGACAGAACACTGAAGCTTTCTTT. Amino acids: CASSPEGQNTEAFF.

The CDR3 region is CASSPRSSGSYNEQFF. In DNA form, the CDR3 reads TGTGCCAGCAGCCCCCGGTCCAGCGGGAGCTACAATGAGCAGTTCTTC. V is TRBV11-1 and J is TRBJ2-1, with 8 bases that match TRBD2. After removal of 5 bases from V and 3 bases from J, the junction contained 9 bases not matched to a gene. The V gene's germline CDR1 is SGHAT and CDR2 FQDESV (reference sequence). This CDR3 spans 16 amino acids.

The rearrangement uses TRBV30 and TRBJ1-1; tentative D call: TRBD1 (6 bases). From germline, CDR1 is GTSNPN and CDR2 SVGIG (reference sequence). The CDR3 runs 13 residues. V lost 0 bases and J lost 11, with 16 bases in between. CDR3 protein: CAWSVNTGGEAFF. CDR3 nucleotide sequence: TGTGCCTGGAGTGTAAATACCGGGGGCGAGGCTTTCTTT.

The chain uses TRBV27 and TRBJ1-2, with D perhaps TRBD1 (6 bases). Germline V gives CDR1 MNHEY, CDR2 SMNVEV (reference sequence). V was trimmed by 7 bases and J by 4 bases, leaving 16 bases between them. This CDR3 is 14 amino acids long. The CDR3 sequence is CASTASGGAYGYTF. The CDR3 bases are TGTGCCAGCACAGCGTCCGGGGGCGCCTATGGCTACACCTTC.

The rearrangement uses TRBV30 and TRBJ1-1; 9 bases fit TRBD1. The CDR3 consists of 11 residues. The germline gives CDR1 GTSNPN, CDR2 SVGIG (reference sequence). This CDR3 is CASDRGTEAFF. In nucleotides, the CDR3 is TGTGCTTCGGACAGGGGAACTGAAGCTTTCTTT.

This clone was found many times. The CDR3 loop is CASSPGTGVEAFF. CDR3 coding DNA: TGTGCCAGCTCCCCAGGGACAGGGGTTGAAGCTTTCTTT. The V and J genes are TRBV18 and TRBJ1-1; 10 positions agree with TRBD1. CDR1 is KGHSH and CDR2 is LQKENI in the germline V gene. V shed 6 bases, J shed 7 bases, and the junction held 5 bases outside the gene matches. The CDR3 consists of 13 residues.

The chain combines TRBV19 with TRBJ2-2; 12 nucleotides match TRBD2. The CDR3 runs 16 residues. Trimming at V came to 6 bases and at J to 4 bases, leaving 6 bases not matched to a gene. Germline V CDR1 and CDR2: LNHDA, SQIVND (reference sequence). DNA of the CDR3: TGTGCCAGTAGGAGACTAGCGGGAGTCATCACCGGGGAGCTGTTTTTT. Its protein is CASRRLAGVITGELFF.

The chain uses TRBV7-3 and TRBJ1-2; TRBD1 aligns across 12 bases. Germline V gives CDR1 SGHTA, CDR2 FQGTGA. The junction had 9 bases not matched to a gene; V was cut back by 4 bases and J by 6 bases. This CDR3 has 16 amino acids. The CDR3 DNA reads TGTGCCAGCAGCTCAACCGGGACAGGGGGCGCCGATGGCTACACCTTC. This codes for CASSSTGTGGADGYTF.

The chain combines TRBV25-1 with TRBJ2-7; 8 nucleotides agree with TRBD2. The CDR3 runs to 13 residues. Germline V gene lookup returns CDR1 MGHDK and CDR2 SYGVNS. V trimming: 3 bases; J trimming: 12 bases; junction bases outside the gene matches: 10. CDR3 nucleotides: TGTGCCAGCAGTGACCCGGGAGGGCCATTTCTGTACTTC. This gives the protein CASSDPGGPFLYF.

The chain carries TRBV28 and TRBJ1-2; D might be TRBD1 (5 bases). This CDR3 spans 12 amino acids. V lost 10 bases and J 2 bases, leaving 11 bases between the germline ends. Germline CDR1 and CDR2: MDHEN and SYDVKM. This chain's CDR3 is CAIQGGNYGYTF. The CDR3 nucleotides read TGTGCCATTCAGGGTGGGAACTATGGCTACACCTTC.

The chain recombines TRBV30 with TRBJ2-7; D might be TRBD2 (6 bases). Germline values: CDR1 GTSNPN, CDR2 SVGIG (reference sequence). Deletions cut 3 bases from V and 4 bases from J, with 16 bases between. CDR3 length: 14 amino acids. As DNA, the CDR3 is TGTGCCTGGAGAATCGGCAGCGGGTGGTACGAGCAGTACTTC. Amino acids: CAWRIGSGWYEQYF.

The chain couples TRBV7-2 to TRBJ2-4; D is unresolved. The CDR3 covers 13 residues. Germline assignment: CDR1 SGHTA and CDR2 FQGNSA. Between the trimmed V and J ends, which lost 4 bases and 0 bases, there was a span of 4 bases. The CDR3 DNA is TGTGCCAGCAGCTCTCTAGCCAAAAACATTCAGTACTTC. Translated: CASSSLAKNIQYF.

The J gene is TRBJ1-5, the V gene TRBV12-3 or TRBV12-4; TRBD1 agrees at 9 bases. The CDR3 is 13 amino acids. J lost 7 bases, V lost 6 bases, and 4 bases had no gene match. Written as DNA, the CDR3 is TGTGCCAGCAGACAGGGGGCAGAGCAGCCCCAGCATTTT. It yields the protein CASRQGAEQPQHF.

The V gene is TRBV7-2, the J gene TRBJ2-1, with 12 bases that match TRBD2. The ends lost 3 bases at V and 8 bases at J; junction bases unmatched: 8. The CDR3 totals 16 residues. Germline CDR1 reads SGHTA; CDR2 reads FQGNSA. Here the CDR3 reads CASSFQTSGSVDEQFF. The CDR3 DNA sequence: TGTGCCAGCAGCTTCCAGACTAGCGGGAGTGTGGATGAGCAGTTCTTC.

The chain is built from TRBV20-1 and TRBJ2-7, with D uncertain. Germline CDR1 and CDR2: DFQATT and SNEGSKA (reference sequence). This CDR3 has 11 amino acids. V was pared by 0 bases and J by 4 bases, with 4 bases between. CDR3 loop: CSARELYEQYF. The CDR3 DNA reads as TGCAGTGCTAGAGAGTTATACGAGCAGTACTTC.

The gene calls are TRBV28 and TRBJ2-7; 7 bases map to TRBD1. V dropped 7 bases and J dropped 3; count of bases not matched to a gene: 15. CDR1 MDHEN and CDR2 SYDVKM come from the germline V gene. The CDR3 consists of 16 residues. In nucleotides, the CDR3 is TGTGCCAGCACTCCAGGGGGATTCAGGGACCTCTACGAGCAGTACTTC. It is translated as CASTPGGFRDLYEQYF.

The chain links TRBV15 to TRBJ1-5; D call uncertain. Germline CDR1 is LNHNV and CDR2 is YYDKDF (reference sequence). Trimming cost V 6 bases and J 2 bases, with 14 bases left between them. CDR3 length: 15 amino acids. DNA for the CDR3: TGTGCCACCAGGGAAGGCATTTTTGGCAATCAGCCCCAGCATTTT. This encodes CATREGIFGNQPQHF.

This chain joins TRBV9 and TRBJ1-2, with D perhaps matching TRBD1 (5 bases). The V and J ends lost 4 bases and 2 bases respectively, with 15 bases between them. The CDR3 length is 15 residues. The germline gives CDR1 SGDLS, CDR2 YYNGEE. CDR3 sequence reads: CASSTEPPGNYGYTF. The CDR3 nucleotides read TGTGCCAGCAGCACCGAGCCTCCAGGGAACTATGGCTACACCTTC.

The chain couples TRBV28 to TRBJ1-1; no firm D call. Trimming shortened V by 1 base and J by 2 bases, and 5 bases separated the two germline ends. The CDR3 runs to 13 residues. Germline V gene lookup returns CDR1 MDHEN and CDR2 SYDVKM. As DNA, the CDR3 is TGTGCCAGCAGTTTATCCGGTAACACTGAAGCTTTCTTT. Translation: CASSLSGNTEAFF.

The rearrangement links TRBV2 to TRBJ2-1, with D unclear. CDR3 length equals 14 residues. Looked up from germline, CDR1 is SNHLY and CDR2 is FYNNEI. V lost 7 bases to trimming and J lost 8 bases, with 18 bases between them. The CDR3 sequence is CASMGNNFRDEQFF. The CDR3 DNA reads as TGTGCCAGCATGGGAAATAACTTTAGGGATGAGCAGTTCTTC.

This clone appeared once. V usage is TRBV3-1 (or the pseudogene TRBV3-2) and J usage is TRBJ2-3, with 13 bases identical to TRBD2. CDR1 and CDR2 (germline): LGHDT, YNNKEL (reference sequence). The CDR3 contains 20 residues. V was clipped by 1 base and J by 6 bases; unmatched bases: 16. CDR3 DNA sequence: TGTGCCAGCAGCCAAGCGGCGGCATATACTAGCGGGAGGGCCCATGATACGCAGTATTTT. The encoded protein is CASSQAAAYTSGRAHDTQYF.

This clone has at least ten counts. For the CDR3, the DNA is TGTGCCAGTAGGGCTCCGGACTACAATGAGCAGTTCTTC. Translated, it gives CASRAPDYNEQFF. The rearrangement joins TRBV19 to TRBJ2-1; D unresolved. The CDR3 has 13 amino acids. Germline V lookup: CDR1 LNHDA, CDR2 SQIVND (reference sequence). Deletions cut 6 bases from V and 3 bases from J, with 9 bases between.

J is TRBJ1-6 and V is TRBV6-5, with a weak D call TRBD1 (6 bases). The germline V gene encodes CDR1 MNHEY and CDR2 SVGAGI. There are 13 residues in the CDR3. The V and J ends lost 7 bases and 8 bases respectively, with 12 bases between them. CDR3 bases: TGTGCCAGCACCGGGGGCGCCGATTCACCCCTCCACTTT. Amino acid sequence: CASTGGADSPLHF.

The J gene is TRBJ2-2, the V gene TRBV5-4; tentatively, D is TRBD2 (7 bases). Trimming left V 3 bases short and J 5 bases short, with 14 bases between. The CDR3 has 15 amino acids. Germline loops: CDR1 SGHNT, CDR2 YYREEE (reference sequence). The CDR3 DNA reads TGTGCCAGCAGCTCAAGGGGGGGGCGGACCGGGGAGCTGTTTTTT. Translation gives CASSSRGGRTGELFF. The variable domain in full, with the rest retrieved from reference TRBV5-4 and TRBJ2-2, is ETGVTQSPTHLIKTRGQQVTLRCSSQSGHNTVSWYQQALGQGPQFIFQYYREEENGRGNFPPRFSGLQFPNYSSELNVNALELDDSALYLCASSSRGGRTGELFFGEGSRLTVL.

This clone was seen just once. The chain has TRBV7-2 and TRBJ2-5, with D perhaps matching TRBD1 (6 bases). V was clipped by 1 base and J by 0 bases, with 15 bases between them. The CDR3 is made up of 17 amino acids. Germline V gives CDR1 SGHTA, CDR2 FQGNSA. The CDR3 region is CASSLGPGAINQETQYF. CDR3 DNA: TGTGCCAGCAGCTTAGGCCCAGGGGCGATTAACCAAGAGACCCAGTACTTC.

The V gene is TRBV19, the J gene TRBJ1-1; D unclear. The CDR3 loop spans 13 amino acids. With 8 bases removed from V and 7 bases from J, the gap between germline ends came to 17 bases. Germline V gene sequence: CDR1 LNHDA, CDR2 SQIVND (reference sequence). DNA for the CDR3: TGTGCCAGTGTGAACCCCTCGTTTGTTGAAGCTTTCTTT. This translates into CASVNPSFVEAFF.

This clone was detected a few times. The rearrangement links TRBV21-1 to TRBJ1-2. TRBV21-1 is tagged as a pseudogene. The CDR3 is 12 amino acids. The CDR3 DNA sequence: TGTGCCAGCGGGGGAGTAAACTATGGCTACACCTTC. Its protein product is CASGGVNYGYTF.